These 14 T cell receptor beta chains share one sample of origin, sequenced in a study of blood T cell repertoires in COVID-19. Clones were read by immunoSEQ multiplex PCR, and TCRdb kept only the in-frame ones, dropping some. The data contain roughly 200,000 clones, approximately 86% of them singletons. Sequencing used PBMCs or T cells enriched from blood (not recorded which). These TCRs come from a woman aged 25 to 39 who had been exposed to COVID-19.

This chain uses TRBV2 with TRBJ2-1; 8 bases are shared with TRBD1. The CDR3 sequence is 16 residues long. Germline V CDR1 and CDR2: SNHLY, FYNNEI. Losses at the gene ends were 6 bases for V and 4 bases for J; bases not matched to a gene: 11. CDR3 in DNA: TGTGCCAGCAGGGCGGACAGGGTAGGAGGGTACAATGAGCAGTTCTTC. It yields the protein CASRADRVGGYNEQFF.

This sequence joins TRBV2 and TRBJ2-5, with TRBD1 identical over 8 bases. The CDR3 spans 14 residues. V lost 6 bases, J lost 5 bases, and 8 bases stayed unmatched. Germline-derived CDR1 and CDR2 are SNHLY and FYNNEI. CDR3 sequence reads: CASSKGQEAETQYF. The DNA for the CDR3 is TGTGCCAGCAGCAAGGGACAGGAGGCGGAGACCCAGTACTTC.

The genes are TRBV11-3 and TRBJ2-1; D possibly corresponds to TRBD2 (6 bases). Germline-derived CDR1 and CDR2 are SGHNT and YENEEA. V gave up 5 bases and J gave up 8 bases, with 19 bases separating them. The CDR3 covers 15 residues. The CDR3 DNA follows: TGTGCCAGCAGCCGAGGGACTCTGGGGACGGATGAGCAGTTCTTC. Residues: CASSRGTLGTDEQFF.

The rearrangement uses TRBV29-1 and TRBJ1-1; D is possibly TRBD1 (5 bases). Germline values: CDR1 SQVTM, CDR2 ANQGSEA. CDR3 size: 12 residues. CDR3 region: CRVTSGSTEAFF. In nucleotides, the CDR3 is TGCAGAGTTACTTCAGGGTCCACTGAAGCTTTCTTT. Drawing the rest from reference TRBV29-1 and TRBJ1-1, the complete variable domain is SAVISQKPSRDICQRGTSLTIQCQVDSQVTMMFWYRQQPGQSLTLIATANQGSEATYESGFVIDKFPISRPNLTFSTLTVSNMSPEDSSIYLCRVTSGSTEAFFGQGTRLTVV.

This chain uses TRBV28 with TRBJ1-6; 10 bases map to TRBD1. The CDR3 extends over 18 amino acids. Trimming cost V 3 bases and J 1 base; bases outside gene matches: 6. Germline CDR1 is MDHEN and CDR2 is SYDVKM. The CDR3 nucleotides read TGTGCCAGCAGTTTCCCACGGACAGGGGGGTCCTATAATTCACCCCTCCACTTT. Its protein product is CASSFPRTGGSYNSPLHF.

The V and J genes are TRBV27 and TRBJ1-1, with D perhaps matching TRBD1 (6 bases). This CDR3 contains 13 residues. The ends were cut back, 3 bases at V and 4 bases at J, with 9 bases in the middle. The germline V gene encodes CDR1 MNHEY and CDR2 SMNVEV (reference sequence). The CDR3 DNA reads as TGTGCCAGCAGTTTCCAGGGGCGCACTGAAGCTTTCTTT. This codes for CASSFQGRTEAFF.

V is TRBV30 and J is TRBJ2-7, with D perhaps TRBD1 (5 bases). V dropped 1 base and J dropped 2 bases, with 6 bases sitting between them. This CDR3 is 12 amino acids long. Germline assignment: CDR1 GTSNPN and CDR2 SVGIG (reference sequence). This CDR3 reads CAWSAGPYEQYF. The CDR3 DNA is TGTGCCTGGAGTGCAGGGCCCTACGAGCAGTACTTC.

The V and J genes are TRBV12-3 or TRBV12-4 and TRBJ2-3; D possibly corresponds to TRBD2 (5 bases). The V end was cut by 5 bases, the J end by 12 bases, with 15 bases between. The CDR3 has 12 residues. The CDR3 sequence is CASSPRTAEQYF. DNA for the CDR3: TGTGCCAGCAGTCCAAGGACTGCCGAACAGTATTTT.

J is TRBJ1-2 and V is TRBV6-5; TRBD1 matches at 11 bases. Germline trimming cut 2 bases from V and 2 bases from J; bases unmatched to any gene: 1. CDR3 length equals 15 residues. CDR1 is MNHEY, CDR2 SVGAGI, per germline. CDR3 loop: CASSYGTGGNYGYTF. The CDR3 nucleotides read TGTGCCAGCAGTTACGGGACAGGGGGAAACTATGGCTACACCTTC.

CDR3 region: CASSPGTAGYNEQFF. Written as DNA, the CDR3 is TGCGCCAGCAGCCCAGGGACAGCGGGTTACAATGAGCAGTTCTTC. V usage is TRBV5-1 and J usage is TRBJ2-1; possibly TRBD1 for D (7 bases). The germline V gene has CDR1 SGHRS and CDR2 YFSETQ. The length of the CDR3 is 15 residues. The ends were cut back, 4 bases at V and 4 bases at J, with 15 bases in the middle.

The table lists this clone with many counts. This chain joins TRBV19 and TRBJ2-7; the match to TRBD1 covers 10 bases. Losses at the gene ends were 3 bases for V and 2 bases for J; bases not matched to a gene: 4. There are 15 residues in the CDR3. The germline V gene has CDR1 LNHDA and CDR2 SQIVND (reference sequence). The CDR3 sequence: CASSMVGQGTYEQYF. The CDR3, as DNA: TGTGCCAGTAGTATGGTGGGACAGGGGACCTACGAGCAGTACTTC. Together with reference TRBV19 and TRBJ2-7, the CDR3 gives the full variable domain: DGGITQSPKYLFRKEGQNVTLSCEQNLNHDAMYWYRQDPGQGLRLIYYSQIVNDFQKGDIAEGYSVSREKKESFPLTVTSAQKNPTAFYLCASSMVGQGTYEQYFGPGTRLTVT.

This chain connects TRBV7-8 to TRBJ2-5, with TRBD1 matching 8 bases. V trimming: 5 bases; J trimming: 7 bases; junction bases outside the gene matches: 9. Germline loops: CDR1 SGHVS, CDR2 FQNEAQ. The CDR3 loop spans 14 amino acids. The CDR3 DNA sequence: TGTGCCAGCAGCCGAGGGGGGCAGGGGGCGACCCAGTACTTC. It specifies CASSRGGQGATQYF. The complete variable domain, with remaining parts taken from reference TRBV7-8 and TRBJ2-5, reads GAGVSQSPRYKVAKRGQDVALRCDPISGHVSLFWYQQALGQGPEFLTYFQNEAQLDKSGLPSDRFFAERPEGSVSTLKIQRTQQEDSAVYLCASSRGGQGATQYFGPGTRLLVL.

The CDR3 nucleotides are TGTGCCACCAGCAGAAAGGCGGGGGGGACAACCGGTTGGGAGCAGTACTTC. Protein: CATSRKAGGTTGWEQYF. The genes are TRBV15 and TRBJ2-7; TRBD2 matches at 9 bases. The junction had 15 bases not matched to a gene; V was cut back by 2 bases and J by 7 bases. The CDR3 is 17 amino acids. Germline CDR1 reads LNHNV; CDR2 reads YYDKDF (reference sequence).

CDR3 protein: CASGPGTAWNTGELFF. The CDR3, as DNA: TGTGCTAGTGGTCCAGGGACAGCCTGGAACACCGGGGAGCTGTTTTTT. This rearrangement joins TRBV12-5 to TRBJ2-2; 7 bases align to TRBD1. Germline CDR1 and CDR2: LGHNT and FRNRAP. The CDR3 loop spans 16 amino acids. V gave up 5 bases and J gave up 1 base; unmatched junction bases: 7. The full variable domain, with the rest looked up from reference TRBV12-5 and TRBJ2-2, is DARVTQTPRHKVTEMGQEVTMRCQPILGHNTVFWYRQTMMQGLELLAYFRNRAPLDDSGMPKDRFSAEMPDATLATLKIQPSEPRDSAVYFCASGPGTAWNTGELFFGEGSRLTVL.